The clone carrying this T cell receptor (beta chain) has more than one count but fewer than ten. Its specificity is not known. The TCR alpha and TCR beta cDNA libraries, bearing sample barcodes and UMIs, were generated by 5'RACE using constant-segment primers. TCRdb reprocessed the 5' RACE reads via MiXCR and lists one record per CDR3 protein. Here the sample spans more than 150,000 distinct CDR3 sequences, about 18% being singletons. This record comes from a study of T-cell memory formation after mild COVID-19. About the study: Clusters of TCRs were largely donor specific. General study points: Whereas later expanders leaned CD4+, clones contracting day 15 to 85 showed a balanced CD4/CD8 makeup. Most CD4+ clones that shrank were in CM and EM, while CD8+ ones turned up in EMRA.

Trimming removed 8 bases at V and 5 bases at J, with 4 bases between. Looked up from germline, CDR1 is SNHLY and CDR2 is FYNNEI. This CDR3 spans 10 amino acids. The sequenced material came from PBMCs or a T cell subset sorted from them (not recorded which). This TCR was recovered from a man aged 18 to 30 who had mild COVID-19 (a few samples of this study predate the infection). Cell type and time point are not known. This chain connects TRBV2 to TRBJ2-1; D gene uncertain. The CDR3 DNA reads as TGTGCCAGCGGAAACAATGAGCAGTTCTTC. Translated, it gives CASGNNEQFF. Using reference TRBV2 and TRBJ2-1 for the parts outside the CDR3, the full variable domain is EPEVTQTPSHQVTQMGQEVILRCVPISNHLYFYWYRQILGQKVEFLVSFYNNEISEKSEIFDDQFSVERPDGSNFTLKIRSTKLEDSAMYFCASGNNEQFFGPGTRLTVL.